This TCR beta chain was found in a study of response to subunit inactivated influenza vaccine. Via MiXCR, TCRdb re-called the RT-PCR reads, giving one row per CDR3 protein. Here the sample spans more than 400,000 distinct CDR3 sequences, approximately 6.9% being singletons. This clonotype was counted between two and nine times. Germline V gene lookup returns CDR1 DFQATT and CDR2 SNEGSKA (reference sequence). The CDR3 loop spans 14 amino acids. The J segment lost 9 bases and the V segment lost 6 bases, leaving 11 bases of the junction unmatched. The sequence was collected from a man between 50 and 69 years old who received an inactivated influenza vaccine. The V gene is TRBV20-1, the J gene TRBJ2-3; TRBD2 aligns across 11 bases. The sample was PBMCs from blood, taken around 25 months after vaccination. CDR3 residues: CSAPTSGSTPTQYF. CDR3 coding DNA: TGCAGTGCCCCAACTAGCGGGAGTACGCCGACGCAGTATTTT.